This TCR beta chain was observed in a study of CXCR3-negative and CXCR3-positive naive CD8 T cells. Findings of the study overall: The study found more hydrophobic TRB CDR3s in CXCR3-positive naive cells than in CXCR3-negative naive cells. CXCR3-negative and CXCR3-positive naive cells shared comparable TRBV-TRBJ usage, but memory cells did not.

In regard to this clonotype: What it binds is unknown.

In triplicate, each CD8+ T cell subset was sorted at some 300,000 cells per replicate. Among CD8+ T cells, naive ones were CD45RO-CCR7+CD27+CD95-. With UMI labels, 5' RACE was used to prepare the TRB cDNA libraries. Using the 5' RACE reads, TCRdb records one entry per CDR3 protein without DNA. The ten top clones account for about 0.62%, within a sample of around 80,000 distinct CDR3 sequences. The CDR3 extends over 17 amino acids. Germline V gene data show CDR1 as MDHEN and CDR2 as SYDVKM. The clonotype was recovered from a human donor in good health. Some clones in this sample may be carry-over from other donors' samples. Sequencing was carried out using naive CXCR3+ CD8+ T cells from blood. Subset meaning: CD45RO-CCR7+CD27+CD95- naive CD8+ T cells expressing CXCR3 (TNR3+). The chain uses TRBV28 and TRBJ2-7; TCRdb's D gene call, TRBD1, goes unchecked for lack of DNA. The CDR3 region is CASSLYRTGRLSYEQYF.